These T cell receptor beta chains were read from a single sample in a study of cytomegalovirus exposure and HLA in healthy donors. The table came from immunoSEQ multiplex PCR; TCRdb's copy has only in-frame clones and leaves some out. The table has under 150,000 clones, approximately 70% seen once. What was sequenced was PBMCs. The receptors derive from a woman aged 40 to 50 in good health and CMV-seronegative. CDR3s include the opening cysteine and the closing phenylalanine or tryptophan. Each record gives: V gene, D gene, clone size, J gene, CDR3 DNA, CDR3 protein. D genes are given only for firm matches. A row's size may be missing; if present it is once, few, many or a size class.

>TRBV7-9|NA|NA|TRBJ1-2
TGTGCCAGCAGCTTAGGAGACGGAGGCACCTATGGCTACACCTTC
CASSLGDGGTYGYTF
>TRBV9|NA|NA|TRBJ2-7
TGTGCCAGCAGCGTAGAGGAGAGGACCTACGAGCAGTACTTC
CASSVEERTYEQYF
>TRBV2|NA|NA|TRBJ1-4
TGTGCCAGCAGTGAACAGGGTACTAATGAAAAACTGTTTTTT
CASSEQGTNEKLFF
>TRBV4-1|TRBD1|few|TRBJ2-2
TGCGCCAGCAGCCAAGTAGGACAGGTGAACACCGGGGAGCTGTTTTTT
CASSQVGQVNTGELFF
>TRBV5-4|TRBD1|NA|TRBJ1-4
TGTGCCAGCAGCGCAGGTCTCGGGACAGGCGGAAATGAAAAACTGTTTTTT
CASSAGLGTGGNEKLFF
>TRBV5-1|TRBD1|NA|TRBJ2-1
TGCGCCAGCAGCTTAACTACGGGACAGGGGGCAATTCGGTTCTTC
CASSLTTGQGAIRFF
>TRBV9|NA|NA|TRBJ2-7
TGTGCGGGGGGAGTCCACGAGCAGTACTTC
CAGGVHEQYF
>TRBV28|NA|NA|TRBJ2-3
TGTGCCAGCAGTTTACTCGGTGCAGGGGAGACAGATACGCAGTATTTT
CASSLLGAGETDTQYF
>TRBV9|TRBD1|NA|TRBJ2-5
TGTGCCAGCAGCGAGGGGGCGTTCCGTGAGACCCAGTACTTC
CASSEGAFRETQYF
>TRBV5-6|NA|few|TRBJ2-4
TGTGCCAGCTTAGGACAATTTGCCAAAAACATTCAGTACTTC
CASLGQFAKNIQYF
>TRBV19|NA|NA|TRBJ2-1
TGTGCCAGTGCGAACGGAGGGGTGGTCGAGCAGTTCTTC
CASANGGVVEQFF
>TRBV7-9|NA|once|TRBJ2-1
TGTGCCAGCAGCTTAGGCGTTTTTCTAGGAGGGGGGGCCTACAATGAGCAGTTCTTC
CASSLGVFLGGGAYNEQFF
>TRBV13|NA|NA|TRBJ2-5
TGTGCCAGCAGCACTCGAGAGACCCAGTACTTC
CASSTRETQYF
>TRBV27|TRBD1|NA|TRBJ1-6
TGTGCCAGCAGTTCATCGGGGACAGGGCGATCACCCCTCCACTTT
CASSSSGTGRSPLHF
>TRBV29-1|NA|NA|TRBJ1-4
TGCAACACATACAGGGAATCTAATGAAAAACTGTTTTTT
CNTYRESNEKLFF
>TRBV7-9|NA|few|TRBJ1-1
TGTGCCAGCAGCTCTACAGGGAACACTGAAGCTTTCTTT
CASSSTGNTEAFF
>TRBV6-1|NA|NA|TRBJ1-1
TGTGCCAGCAGCGAGGTGATGAACACTGAAGCTTTCTTT
CASSEVMNTEAFF
>TRBV11-2|TRBD1|NA|TRBJ1-1
TGTGCCAGCAGCCAGGGACAGGGGAGCACTGAAGCTTTCTTT
CASSQGQGSTEAFF
>TRBV28|NA|NA|TRBJ1-2
TGTGCCAGCAGTCCCGGGGGGGGGTTTGGCTACACCTTC
CASSPGGGFGYTF
>TRBV5-6|NA|NA|TRBJ2-1
TGTGCCAGCAGCCCCGGGACTCACAATGAGCAGTTCTTC
CASSPGTHNEQFF
>TRBV28|NA|NA|TRBJ2-1
TGTGCCAGCAGTTTTCTAGTGAACAATGAGCAGTTCTTC
CASSFLVNNEQFF
>TRBV7-2|NA|once|TRBJ2-1
TGTGCCAGCAGCTCCCACGGTCCGGGGGGCGCTGAGCAGTTCTTC
CASSSHGPGGAEQFF
>TRBV4-1|TRBD1|few|TRBJ2-7
TGCGCCAGCAGCCAAGTTTGGGTAAGGGACAGGGTCTACGAGCAGTACTTC
CASSQVWVRDRVYEQYF
>TRBV5-6|TRBD2|NA|TRBJ2-1
TGTGCCAGCAGCGAAGGTAGGGCGGGGGGTTACTTGGGCAATGAGCAGTTCTTC
CASSEGRAGGYLGNEQFF
>TRBV4-1|TRBD1|NA|TRBJ1-5
TGCGCCAGCAGCCTCCATGGACAGGACAATCAGCCCCAGCATTTT
CASSLHGQDNQPQHF
>TRBV19|NA|NA|TRBJ2-3
TGTGCCAGTAGAAGTATTGGGGCACAGGCCACAGATACGCAGTATTTT
CASRSIGAQATDTQYF
>TRBV2|TRBD2|once|TRBJ2-5
TGTGCCAGCAGTCGTCTAGCGGGGGGGCAAGAGACCCAGTACTTC
CASSRLAGGQETQYF
>TRBV18|NA|NA|TRBJ1-5
TGTGCCAGCTCACCTCCAGGGAGGGATCAGCCCCAGCATTTT
CASSPPGRDQPQHF
>TRBV5-1|NA|NA|TRBJ1-1
TGCGCCAGCAGCCGAACGGGGGGAGTAGGGGCTGAAGCTTTCTTT
CASSRTGGVGAEAFF
>TRBV27|NA|NA|TRBJ1-3
TGTGCCAGCAGTGAGGGGGCTGGAAACACCATATATTTT
CASSEGAGNTIYF
>TRBV6-1|NA|NA|TRBJ1-3
TGTGCCAGCAGTGGGGCAGGGAAAGGGAACACCATATATTTT
CASSGAGKGNTIYF
>TRBV28|TRBD2|NA|TRBJ2-1
TGTGCCAGCGGGGGGAGGGATGAGCAGTTCTTC
CASGGRDEQFF
>TRBV5-5|TRBD1|NA|TRBJ2-3
TGTGCCAGCAGCTTAATTCGTACAGGGGATACAGATACGCAGTATTTT
CASSLIRTGDTDTQYF
>TRBV6-5|NA|NA|TRBJ1-1
TGTGCCAGCAGTGTCACTATTATGAACACTGAAGCTTTCTTT
CASSVTIMNTEAFF
>TRBV19|NA|NA|TRBJ2-1
TGTGCCAGTAGTGGGGAAACAGGTGTAGATGAGCAGTTCTTC
CASSGETGVDEQFF
>TRBV5-1|TRBD1|NA|TRBJ1-1
TGCGCCAGCAGCAGGGGACAGGGAACGGGCGCTTTCTTT
CASSRGQGTGAFF
>TRBV2|TRBD1|NA|TRBJ2-1
TGTGCCAGCAGTGCGAGGACAGGGGTCAATGAGCAGTTCTTC
CASSARTGVNEQFF
>TRBV4-3|NA|NA|TRBJ1-2
TGCGCCTGCAGCCAAGATGTTACCGGGGTTGATGGCTACACCTTC
CACSQDVTGVDGYTF
>TRBV2|NA|NA|TRBJ2-2
TGTGCCAGCAGTGAATCCGGGGGCGGGGAGCTGTTTTTT
CASSESGGGELFF
>TRBV18|TRBD2|NA|TRBJ2-1
TGTGCCAGCTCACCACCTCTAGCGGGGGGTTCCAATGAGCAGTTCTTC
CASSPPLAGGSNEQFF
>TRBV6-1|NA|few|TRBJ1-6
TGTGCCAGCATGACGGACACAGGAAATTCACCCCTCCACTTT
CASMTDTGNSPLHF
>TRBV9|NA|NA|TRBJ1-2
TGTGCCAGCAGCCCGGGAAGGATTAACTATGGCTACACCTTC
CASSPGRINYGYTF
>TRBV9|TRBD1|NA|TRBJ1-1
TGTGCCAGCAGCGTAATCGGACAGGGGACTGAAGCTTTCTTT
CASSVIGQGTEAFF
>TRBV5-4|NA|NA|TRBJ1-1
TGTGCCAGCAGCCCCCCGGGGACAATGGAAGCTTTCTTT
CASSPPGTMEAFF